One sample yielded the 27 T cell receptor beta chains listed below, sequenced in a study of beta chain features in type 1 diabetes. Findings of the study overall: Moderate but significant shortening of TCRB CDR3s was recorded in all four CD4+ subsets from Type 1 diabetes patients.

No cognate antigen is known for these TCRs. The isolated RNA, all of it, was reverse transcribed, so expressed TCRB transcripts were what got sequenced. TCRdb keeps only in-frame clones here, not all; method: immunoSEQ multiplex PCR. In the table there are roughly 150,000 clones, approximately 62% of which are singletons. Material for sequencing was naive CD4+ T cells from blood. The receptors derive from a man aged 25-40 years with type 1 diabetes.

About this clone itself: One junction end does not reproduce the germline sequence, and a read error may be involved. This CDR3 is CAISAKTRQLF. In DNA form, the CDR3 reads TGTGCCATCAGTGCGAAAACAAGACAGCTTTTT. The V gene is TRBV10-3, the J gene TRBJ1-1, with D possibly matching TRBD1 (5 bases). Germline-derived CDR1 and CDR2 are ENHRY and SYGVKD. This CDR3 has 11 residues.

This clone was observed a handful of times. This rearrangement joins TRBV11-3 to TRBJ2-1; TRBD2 might be the D (6 bases). Germline assignment: CDR1 SGHNT and CDR2 YENEEA. This CDR3 region has 13 residues. V was trimmed by 10 bases and J by 6 bases, leaving 16 bases between them. The chain's CDR3 is CATSTWRGNEQFF. The DNA for the CDR3 is TGTGCCACCTCAACCTGGCGGGGCAATGAGCAGTTCTTC.

The chain employs TRBV9 and TRBJ2-7, with 11 bases that match TRBD2. The CDR3 runs 16 residues. V lost 0 bases, J lost 2 bases, and 4 bases stayed unmatched. Germline V gives CDR1 SGDLS, CDR2 YYNGEE. The CDR3 coding sequence is TGTGCCAGCAGCGTAGCCCTAGCGGGGGGCCCCTACGAGCAGTACTTC. It specifies CASSVALAGGPYEQYF.

This sequence joins TRBV29-1 and TRBJ2-5; D is perhaps TRBD2 (5 bases). The CDR3 is made up of 15 amino acids. V was clipped by 6 bases and J by 3 bases, with 20 bases between them. The V gene's germline CDR1 is SQVTM and CDR2 ANQGSEA. The CDR3, as DNA: TGCAGCGTCGCTACCATCGGGGTTCTCGAAGAGACCCAGTACTTC. Translated: CSVATIGVLEETQYF. Filled out from reference TRBV29-1 and TRBJ2-5, the complete variable domain reads SAVISQKPSRDICQRGTSLTIQCQVDSQVTMMFWYRQQPGQSLTLIATANQGSEATYESGFVIDKFPISRPNLTFSTLTVSNMSPEDSSIYLCSVATIGVLEETQYFGPGTRLLVL.

The V call is TRBV7-9, the J call TRBJ1-2, with TRBD1 as a possible D gene (6 bases). The V gene's germline CDR1 is SEHNR and CDR2 FQNEAQ (reference sequence). Trimming cost V 5 bases and J 0 bases, with 16 bases left between them. This CDR3 region has 16 residues. The CDR3 nucleotides read TGTGCCAGCAGCAAAGAGGACAGCACTTCTAACTATGGCTACACCTTC. This codes for CASSKEDSTSNYGYTF. Using reference TRBV7-9 and TRBJ1-2 for the parts outside the CDR3, the full variable domain is DTGVSQNPRHKITKRGQNVTFRCDPISEHNRLYWYRQTLGQGPEFLTYFQNEAQLEKSRLLSDRFSAERPKGSFSTLEIQRTEQGDSAMYLCASSKEDSTSNYGYTFGSGTRLTVV.

This clone was detected only a few times. The chain recombines TRBV28 with TRBJ2-5; D possibly corresponds to TRBD1 (5 bases). V was trimmed by 6 bases and J by 2 bases, leaving 10 bases between them. The CDR3 contains 13 residues. Germline CDR1 MDHEN, CDR2 SYDVKM. CDR3 residues: CASRDSLQETQYF. CDR3 coding DNA: TGTGCCAGCAGAGACAGTTTACAAGAGACCCAGTACTTC. The entire variable domain, with the rest obtained from reference TRBV28 and TRBJ2-5, is as follows: DVKVTQSSRYLVKRTGEKVFLECVQDMDHENMFWYRQDPGLGLRLIYFSYDVKMKEKGDIPEGYSVSREKKERFSLILESASTNQTSMYLCASRDSLQETQYFGPGTRLLVL.

This chain connects TRBV20-1 to TRBJ2-3; either TRBD1 or TRBD2 may supply D (5 bases each). Germline loops: CDR1 DFQATT, CDR2 SNEGSKA (reference sequence). The CDR3 has 11 amino acids. Trimming left V 5 bases short and J 3 bases short, with 6 bases between. The CDR3 here is CSAGTTDTQYF. The CDR3 region has the DNA TGCAGTGCTGGGACGACAGATACGCAGTATTTT.

The chain couples TRBV30 to TRBJ1-4; possibly TRBD1 for D (6 bases). V was trimmed by 3 bases and J by 8 bases, leaving 22 bases between them. Germline V gene sequence: CDR1 GTSNPN, CDR2 SVGIG (reference sequence). This CDR3 has 16 amino acids. CDR3: CAWSRESTSTGEKLFF. DNA of the CDR3: TGTGCCTGGAGCCGGGAGTCGACCTCAACAGGGGAAAAACTGTTTTTT.

The J gene is TRBJ2-5, the V gene TRBV2; the D gene could be TRBD1 or TRBD2 (5 bases each). Germline values: CDR1 SNHLY, CDR2 FYNNEI. The CDR3 has 15 residues. V lost 1 base, J lost 1 base, and 10 bases lay in between. CDR3 coding DNA: TGTGCCAGCAGTGAAGGCTTGGGGGTCCAAGAGACCCAGTACTTC. This translates into CASSEGLGVQETQYF.

The chain couples TRBV30 to TRBJ2-4; TRBD2 is a possible D gene (5 bases). V was cut by 1 base and J by 0 bases, with 7 bases left in between. Germline assignment: CDR1 GTSNPN and CDR2 SVGIG (reference sequence). The CDR3 consists of 14 residues. The CDR3 here is CAWSDGIAKNIQYF. CDR3 DNA: TGTGCCTGGAGTGACGGGATAGCCAAAAACATTCAGTACTTC.

The V and J genes are TRBV29-1 and TRBJ1-2, with D hard to call. The CDR3 has 12 residues. V dropped 6 bases and J dropped 2 bases, with 10 bases sitting between them. CDR1 and CDR2 (germline): SQVTM, ANQGSEA. CDR3 in amino acids: CSVSAANYGYTF. For the CDR3, the DNA is TGCAGCGTCAGCGCAGCAAACTATGGCTACACCTTC.

J is TRBJ2-2 and V is TRBV5-1; 7 positions match TRBD1. Germline V gene data show CDR1 as SGHRS and CDR2 as YFSETQ. J was trimmed by 4 bases and V by 0 bases; bases with no gene match: 3. The CDR3 sequence is 15 residues long. The CDR3 sequence: CASSLGQGFTGELFF. The CDR3 DNA is TGCGCCAGCAGCTTGGGACAGGGATTCACCGGGGAGCTGTTTTTT. The variable domain in full, completed from reference TRBV5-1 and TRBJ2-2, reads KAGVTQTPRYLIKTRGQQVTLSCSPISGHRSVSWYQQTPGQGLQFLFEYFSETQRNKGNFPGRFSGRQFSNSRSEMNVSTLELGDSALYLCASSLGQGFTGELFFGEGSRLTVL.

The chain has TRBV6-6 and TRBJ2-7; 8 bases match TRBD1. The CDR3 is made up of 12 amino acids. The germline gives CDR1 MNHNY, CDR2 SVGAGI (reference sequence). With 10 bases clipped from V and 3 bases from J, the junction kept 5 bases outside the gene matches. CDR3 in amino acids: CATSGTGYEQYF. For the CDR3, the DNA is TGTGCCACTTCCGGGACAGGCTACGAGCAGTACTTC.

This clone was seen only a few times. The J gene is TRBJ2-5, the V gene TRBV29-1; 8 bases match TRBD2. The CDR3 has 18 amino acids. V dropped 2 bases and J dropped 7; count of bases not matched to a gene: 21. Looked up from germline, CDR1 is SQVTM and CDR2 is ANQGSEA. The CDR3 coding sequence is TGCAGCGTTGAACCCCTGGGGAGCGGGGGCCTACTCCAGGGGACCCAGTACTTC. Amino acid sequence: CSVEPLGSGGLLQGTQYF. The full variable domain, completed using reference TRBV29-1 and TRBJ2-5, is SAVISQKPSRDICQRGTSLTIQCQVDSQVTMMFWYRQQPGQSLTLIATANQGSEATYESGFVIDKFPISRPNLTFSTLTVSNMSPEDSSIYLCSVEPLGSGGLLQGTQYFGPGTRLLVL.

The rearrangement joins TRBV29-1 to TRBJ2-1; TRBD2 aligns across 9 bases. CDR3 length equals 15 residues. The V and J ends lost 3 bases and 7 bases, in that order; junction bases with no gene match: 10. Germline CDR1 reads SQVTM; CDR2 reads ANQGSEA. CDR3 protein: CSVEGSGGPGNEQFF. The CDR3 nucleotides are TGCAGCGTTGAGGGTAGCGGGGGCCCTGGGAATGAGCAGTTCTTC.

This clone was observed a handful of times. The chain links TRBV6-6 to TRBJ2-7; D not certain. The CDR3 extends over 13 amino acids. Trimming cost V 5 bases and J 5 bases, with 13 bases left between them. Germline CDR1 and CDR2: MNHNY and SVGAGI (reference sequence). The CDR3 DNA reads TGTGCCAGCAGTCTCAAGGGTTTCCACGAGCAGTACTTC. Protein product: CASSLKGFHEQYF.

V usage is TRBV11-2 and J usage is TRBJ2-5; 10 bases agree with TRBD1. With 5 bases clipped from V and 1 base from J, the junction kept 1 base outside the gene matches. The CDR3 spans 14 residues. Germline V CDR1 and CDR2: SGHAT, FQNNGV. CDR3 nucleotides: TGTGCCAGCAGCCGGGACAGGGGCCAAGAGACCCAGTACTTC. The encoded protein is CASSRDRGQETQYF.

This clone was seen only a few times. CDR3 nucleotide sequence: TGTGCCAGCAGCTCGGACAGAGACACTGAAGCTTTCTTT. The encoded protein is CASSSDRDTEAFF. This chain joins TRBV7-2 and TRBJ1-1; D possibly corresponds to TRBD1 (6 bases). The germline V and J ends were trimmed by 4 bases and 3 bases, with 9 bases remaining between them. This CDR3 is 13 amino acids long. CDR1 and CDR2 (germline): SGHTA, FQGNSA.

Comments on this clone: This specimen includes other DNA sequences encoding the same CDR3. This chain connects TRBV15 to TRBJ2-5; D ambiguous. The length of the CDR3 is 12 residues. CDR1 is LNHNV, CDR2 YYDKDF, per germline (reference sequence). Trimming took 0 bases from V and 1 from J, leaving 0 bases between them. The CDR3 sequence: CATSRDQETQYF. The CDR3 bases are TGTGCCACCAGCAGAGACCAAGAGACCCAGTACTTC.

The genes are TRBV14 and TRBJ2-5, with 9 bases matching TRBD2. CDR1 SGHDN and CDR2 FVKESK come from the germline V gene. The CDR3 length is 15 residues. Trimming cost V 3 bases and J 2 bases; bases outside gene matches: 4. CDR3 protein: CASSQILAGQETQYF. For the CDR3, the DNA is TGTGCCAGCAGCCAGATACTAGCGGGTCAAGAGACCCAGTACTTC.

The chain links TRBV28 to TRBJ2-7; 8 bases are a match to TRBD1. Trimming removed 3 bases from V and 0 bases from J; junction bases left unmatched: 4. Germline V gene sequence: CDR1 MDHEN, CDR2 SYDVKM. This CDR3 has 15 amino acids. This CDR3 reads CASSFGQGLSYEQYF. Written as DNA, the CDR3 is TGTGCCAGCAGTTTCGGACAGGGACTCTCCTACGAGCAGTACTTC.

This chain uses TRBV4-1 with TRBJ1-2; D might be TRBD1 (5 bases). The CDR3 is 17 amino acids. CDR1 is MGHRA, CDR2 YSYEKL, per germline. Trimming pared 0 bases from V and 5 bases from J, leaving 19 bases between. The CDR3 protein is CASSQEGIGRGYYGYTF. The CDR3 region has the DNA TGCGCCAGCAGCCAAGAAGGTATCGGAAGGGGATATTATGGCTACACCTTC.

This clone was seen a handful of times. DNA of the CDR3: TGCAGCACTCGACAGGGTGAATACGAGCAGTACTTC. The encoded protein is CSTRQGEYEQYF. The rearrangement uses TRBV29-1 and TRBJ2-7, with 7 bases fitting TRBD1. V gave up 8 bases and J gave up 4 bases; unmatched junction bases: 8. In germline, CDR1 is SQVTM, CDR2 ANQGSEA. This CDR3 spans 12 amino acids.

The chain's CDR3 is CASSVEVRSTDTQYF. The CDR3 DNA follows: TGTGCCAGCAGCGTAGAGGTCCGGAGCACAGATACGCAGTATTTT. The chain employs TRBV9 and TRBJ2-3; D gene uncertain. The germline V and J ends were trimmed by 0 bases and 0 bases, with 8 bases remaining between them. This CDR3 is built from 15 residues. From germline, CDR1 is SGDLS and CDR2 YYNGEE. Using reference TRBV9 and TRBJ2-3 for the parts outside the CDR3, the full variable domain is DSGVTQTPKHLITATGQRVTLRCSPRSGDLSVYWYQQSLDQGLQFLIQYYNGEERAKGNILERFSAQQFPDLHSELNLSSLELGDSALYFCASSVEVRSTDTQYFGPGTRLTVL.

V gene TRBV29-1 combines with J gene TRBJ1-1, with D possibly being TRBD1 (6 bases). Germline V gives CDR1 SQVTM, CDR2 ANQGSEA. Trimming removed 7 bases from V and 1 base from J, with 16 bases in between. This CDR3 contains 14 residues. The DNA of the CDR3 is TGCAGCGCACAACCCTCGACAGGGAACACTGAAGCTTTCTTT. It codes for CSAQPSTGNTEAFF.

The V call is TRBV10-3, the J call TRBJ1-1; 7 bases match TRBD1. This CDR3 comprises 12 residues. Losses at the gene ends were 7 bases for V and 5 bases for J; bases not matched to a gene: 4. Looked up from germline, CDR1 is ENHRY and CDR2 is SYGVKD. The CDR3 reads CAITQTGTEAFF. The CDR3 DNA reads as TGTGCCATCACACAGACAGGGACTGAAGCTTTCTTT.

This clone was seen a handful of times. The chain carries TRBV11-2 and TRBJ2-1; 9 bases are a match to TRBD2. Losses at the gene ends were 3 bases for V and 6 bases for J; bases not matched to a gene: 15. The CDR3 contains 18 residues. Germline V gene sequence: CDR1 SGHAT, CDR2 FQNNGV. The CDR3 here is CASSFASGPGLATNEQFF. CDR3 bases: TGTGCCAGCAGCTTTGCGTCGGGACCGGGACTAGCAACCAATGAGCAGTTCTTC.